The 19 T cell receptor beta chains listed next were all sequenced from one sample in a study of spatial heterogeneity in lung cancer. The time point is: sample taken at primary tumor resection. Sequencing was performed on whole RNA extracted from tumor and nontumor lung tissue, or from frozen PBMC, and the material was left unsorted. MiXCR, run by TCRdb on the 5' RACE reads, gives a single entry per CDR3 protein. The sample lists fewer than 20,000 distinct CDR3 sequences, around 19% seen once, with about an eighth in the top ten. The sample here was PBMCs, taken at surgery. The receptors stem from a male donor with early-stage non-small cell lung cancer.

This clonotype was seen ten or more times. The V call is TRBV18, the J call TRBJ1-5; 9 bases line up with TRBD1. Looked up from germline, CDR1 is KGHSH and CDR2 is LQKENI. The CDR3 runs to 15 residues. V shed 5 bases, J shed 4 bases, and the junction held 6 bases outside the gene matches. The CDR3 DNA reads as TGTGCCAGCTCATCACAGGGGGCACTAAATCAGCCCCAGCATTTT. Amino acids: CASSSQGALNQPQHF.

This chain joins TRBV6-5 and TRBJ2-5; perhaps TRBD2 as D (6 bases). Trimming stripped 3 bases from V and 5 bases from J, with 16 bases between. The CDR3 length is 15 residues. From germline, CDR1 is MNHEY and CDR2 SVGAGI. The chain's CDR3 is CASSYLGLSGETQYF. In DNA, the CDR3 is TGTGCCAGCAGTTATCTCGGACTAAGTGGGGAGACCCAGTACTTC.

This clonotype was detected only a few times. V is TRBV19 and J is TRBJ1-1, with 8 bases lining up with TRBD1. Germline V gene lookup returns CDR1 LNHDA and CDR2 SQIVND (reference sequence). Unmatched junction bases numbered 6, after V lost 6 bases and J lost 3 bases. The CDR3 has 14 residues. The CDR3 is CASSRQGSDTEAFF. CDR3 coding DNA: TGTGCCAGTAGCCGACAGGGGTCGGACACTGAAGCTTTCTTT.

This clonotype is medium-sized. The chain uses TRBV6-2 or TRBV6-3 and TRBJ2-5; TRBD2 aligns across 8 bases. Germline lookup yields CDR1 MNHEY and CDR2 SVGEGT. The trim removed 4 bases at V and 2 bases at J, leaving 9 bases unmatched. The CDR3 length is 16 residues. The CDR3 coding sequence is TGTGCCAGCAGTTCCATGAGCGGGGGAGAACAAGAGACCCAGTACTTC. It is translated as CASSSMSGGEQETQYF.

This clonotype was counted between two and nine times. V is TRBV13 and J is TRBJ1-1; D gene unclear. Germline V gene lookup returns CDR1 PRHDT and CDR2 FYEKMQ (reference sequence). The CDR3 is 12 amino acids. Deletions cut 6 bases from V and 7 bases from J, with 12 bases between. CDR3 protein: CASRDKEGEAFF. The DNA for the CDR3 is TGTGCCAGCAGGGATAAGGAAGGTGAAGCTTTCTTT. Filled out from reference TRBV13 and TRBJ1-1, the complete variable domain reads AAGVIQSPRHLIKEKRETATLKCYPIPRHDTVYWYQQGPGQDPQFLISFYEKMQSDKGSIPDRFSAQQFSDYHSELNMSSLELGDSALYFCASRDKEGEAFFGQGTRLTVV.

The table lists this clonotype with many counts. V usage is TRBV3-1 and J usage is TRBJ2-7; 9 nucleotides align to TRBD2. There are 14 residues in the CDR3. The V gene end was trimmed by 4 bases and the J gene end by 6 bases; junction bases not matched to a gene: 7. Germline values: CDR1 LGHDT, CDR2 YNNKEL (reference sequence). The CDR3: CASSPRSGGGEQYF. CDR3 nucleotides: TGTGCCAGCAGCCCGCGTAGCGGGGGAGGCGAGCAGTACTTC.

V is TRBV12-5 and J is TRBJ1-4, with 12 positions matching TRBD1. With V trimmed by 6 bases and J by 3 bases, 8 bases remained unmatched. The CDR3 consists of 17 residues. Germline CDR1 and CDR2: LGHNT and FRNRAP. The CDR3 DNA reads as TGTGCTAGTGGACCACCGGGACAGGGGGCGGCTAATGAAAAACTGTTTTTT. This encodes CASGPPGQGAANEKLFF. Together with reference TRBV12-5 and TRBJ1-4, the CDR3 gives the full variable domain: DARVTQTPRHKVTEMGQEVTMRCQPILGHNTVFWYRQTMMQGLELLAYFRNRAPLDDSGMPKDRFSAEMPDATLATLKIQPSEPRDSAVYFCASGPPGQGAANEKLFFGSGTQLSVL.

This clonotype is termed medium-sized. The chain combines TRBV19 with TRBJ2-1, with D possibly being TRBD1 (6 bases). The V end lost 7 bases, the J end lost 0 bases, and 10 bases lay between the germline ends. This CDR3 comprises 14 residues. Germline lookup yields CDR1 LNHDA and CDR2 SQIVND (reference sequence). The CDR3 DNA reads as TGTGCCAGTACTCAGGGGAACTCCTACAATGAGCAGTTCTTC. It codes for CASTQGNSYNEQFF.

This clonotype was observed many times. V is TRBV2 and J is TRBJ2-5, with 10 bases that match TRBD1. Germline trimming cut 6 bases from V and 7 bases from J; bases unmatched to any gene: 5. CDR3 length equals 13 residues. Germline-derived CDR1 and CDR2 are SNHLY and FYNNEI. The CDR3 bases are TGTGCCAGCAGGGGGACAGGGGAGGCGACCCAGTACTTC. The encoded protein is CASRGTGEATQYF.

This clonotype is categorized as medium-sized. The chain combines TRBV7-9 with TRBJ2-1; the D is unclear. The germline V gene encodes CDR1 SEHNR and CDR2 FQNEAQ (reference sequence). The V end lost 1 base, the J end lost 6 bases, and 10 bases lay between the germline ends. CDR3 length: 14 amino acids. The CDR3 protein is CASSLEQAGNEQFF. CDR3 coding DNA: TGTGCCAGCAGCTTAGAACAAGCCGGCAATGAGCAGTTCTTC.

This clonotype came up once. The chain joins TRBV9 to TRBJ2-3, with D unresolved. Germline CDR1 SGDLS, CDR2 YYNGEE. V lost 0 bases and J lost 5, with 4 bases in between. This CDR3 is built from 12 residues. CDR3 sequence reads: CASSVAVDTQYF. CDR3 coding DNA: TGTGCCAGCAGCGTAGCGGTAGATACGCAGTATTTT.

The chain recombines TRBV9 with TRBJ1-4; D gene uncertain. This CDR3 spans 14 amino acids. Trimming took 4 bases from V and 1 from J, leaving 8 bases between them. The germline V gene encodes CDR1 SGDLS and CDR2 YYNGEE. CDR3 in amino acids: CASSPEGTNEKLFF. The CDR3 coding sequence is TGTGCCAGCAGCCCGGAGGGAACTAATGAAAAACTGTTTTTT.

The rearrangement uses TRBV6-5 and TRBJ1-1; D remains unclear. This CDR3 has 15 amino acids. Trimming removed 1 base at V and 1 base at J, with 10 bases between. Germline V gene data show CDR1 as MNHEY and CDR2 as SVGAGI. The CDR3 region is CASSYYSTGNTEAFF. CDR3 bases: TGTGCCAGCAGTTACTACTCCACGGGGAACACTGAAGCTTTCTTT.

This clonotype was found a few times. This chain connects TRBV11-2 to TRBJ1-4, with 9 bases aligning to TRBD1. Germline trimming cut 4 bases from V and 6 bases from J; bases unmatched to any gene: 12. CDR1 SGHAT and CDR2 FQNNGV come from the germline V gene. The length of the CDR3 is 17 residues. CDR3 sequence reads: CASSYPTGGTGDEKLFF. DNA for the CDR3: TGTGCCAGCAGCTACCCCACAGGGGGCACTGGGGATGAAAAACTGTTTTTT. The whole variable domain, remainder taken from reference TRBV11-2 and TRBJ1-4, is EAGVAQSPRYKIIEKRQSVAFWCNPISGHATLYWYQQILGQGPKLLIQFQNNGVVDDSQLPKDRFSAERLKGVDSTLKIQPAKLEDSAVYLCASSYPTGGTGDEKLFFGSGTQLSVL.

The gene calls are TRBV10-3 and TRBJ2-2, with D perhaps matching TRBD2 (5 bases). CDR1 is ENHRY, CDR2 SYGVKD, per germline. V was clipped by 0 bases and J by 7 bases, with 12 bases between them. The CDR3 is made up of 15 amino acids. For the CDR3, the DNA is TGTGCCATCAGTGAGTCGCGAGGGCTTATCGGGGAGCTGTTTTTT. It yields the protein CAISESRGLIGELFF.

This clonotype is deemed medium-sized. The rearrangement joins TRBV3-1 to TRBJ2-7, with TRBD1 as a possible D gene (6 bases). Trimming took 6 bases from V and 5 from J, leaving 11 bases between them. The germline V gene encodes CDR1 LGHDT and CDR2 YNNKEL (reference sequence). This CDR3 is built from 12 residues. CDR3 residues: CASRSQGDEQYF. In DNA, the CDR3 is TGTGCCAGCAGGTCACAGGGTGACGAGCAGTACTTC.

This clonotype was picked up a small number of times. The chain couples TRBV9 to TRBJ2-3; D is unresolved. CDR1 is SGDLS, CDR2 YYNGEE, per germline. Between the trimmed V and J ends, which lost 3 bases and 1 base, there was a span of 9 bases. The CDR3 is 14 amino acids. The CDR3: CASSGPSGTDTQYF. The CDR3 nucleotides are TGTGCCAGCAGCGGCCCTTCTGGCACAGATACGCAGTATTTT. Complete variable domain (other parts from reference TRBV9 and TRBJ2-3): DSGVTQTPKHLITATGQRVTLRCSPRSGDLSVYWYQQSLDQGLQFLIQYYNGEERAKGNILERFSAQQFPDLHSELNLSSLELGDSALYFCASSGPSGTDTQYFGPGTRLTVL.

J is TRBJ2-2 and V is TRBV10-3; the match to TRBD2 covers 9 bases. Trimming at V came to 6 bases and at J to 6 bases, leaving 8 bases not matched to a gene. Germline CDR1 is ENHRY and CDR2 is SYGVKD. The CDR3 has 15 residues. This CDR3 is CAIRTGTSRAGELFF. CDR3 DNA: TGTGCCATCAGGACCGGGACTAGCCGGGCCGGGGAGCTGTTTTTT.

This clonotype was detected ten times or more. The rearrangement uses TRBV5-1 and TRBJ1-2, with D unclear. The ends were cut back, 3 bases at V and 1 base at J, with 10 bases in the middle. The CDR3 has 14 residues. From germline, CDR1 is SGHRS and CDR2 YFSETQ. CDR3: CASSSGWGNYGYTF. The CDR3 nucleotides read TGCGCCAGCAGCTCCGGATGGGGTAACTATGGCTACACCTTC.